Each of the 6 T cell receptor beta chains below was sequenced from the same sample in a study of T cell responses to AZD1222 COVID-19 vaccine. Clones were read by immunoSEQ multiplex PCR, and TCRdb kept only the in-frame ones, dropping some. The sample contains around 170,000 clones, approximately 90% of which appear only once. This material consisted of peripheral blood, taken on day 0 of AZD1222 vaccination. Receptor source: an adult in good health.

This chain uses TRBV7-9 with TRBJ2-5; D gene unclear. The CDR3 runs 14 residues. V dropped 1 base and J dropped 0 bases, with 6 bases sitting between them. In germline, CDR1 is SEHNR, CDR2 FQNEAQ (reference sequence). Here the CDR3 reads CASSLEGYQETQYF. For the CDR3, the DNA is TGTGCCAGCAGCTTAGAAGGGTACCAAGAGACCCAGTACTTC.

This clone was detected a few times. Other DNA sequences in the same sample also yield this CDR3. The chain links TRBV12-5 to TRBJ2-2, with D unclear. V was pared by 1 base and J by 4 bases, with 1 base between. The CDR3 covers 12 residues. In germline, CDR1 is LGHNT, CDR2 FRNRAP. CDR3 in amino acids: CASGLGTGELFF. The CDR3 DNA sequence: TGTGCTAGTGGTTTGGGCACCGGGGAGCTGTTTTTT. The full variable domain, its missing parts supplied by reference TRBV12-5 and TRBJ2-2, is DARVTQTPRHKVTEMGQEVTMRCQPILGHNTVFWYRQTMMQGLELLAYFRNRAPLDDSGMPKDRFSAEMPDATLATLKIQPSEPRDSAVYFCASGLGTGELFFGEGSRLTVL.

This chain uses TRBV4-2 with TRBJ2-1; 9 nucleotides line up with TRBD2. The V segment lost 5 bases and the J segment 5 bases; nucleotides outside the gene matches: 4. Germline V gene lookup returns CDR1 LGHNA and CDR2 YNFKEQ. The CDR3 is made up of 14 amino acids. The CDR3 loop is CASSMAGGDNEQFF. CDR3 bases: TGTGCCAGCAGCATGGCGGGAGGGGACAATGAGCAGTTCTTC.

The J gene is TRBJ2-2, the V gene TRBV25-1; D is unresolved. This CDR3 is 14 amino acids long. The V end lost 2 bases, the J end lost 4 bases, and 8 bases lay between the germline ends. Germline values: CDR1 MGHDK, CDR2 SYGVNS. CDR3 bases: TGTGCCAGCAGTGAAAACCTGAGCACCGGGGAGCTGTTTTTT. It encodes CASSENLSTGELFF.

V and J are TRBV18 and TRBJ1-1; a weak D match, TRBD1 (6 bases). Germline CDR1 and CDR2: KGHSH and LQKENI. The CDR3 spans 15 residues. The V end lost 5 bases, the J end lost 4 bases, and 17 bases lay between the germline ends. CDR3 protein: CASSTNRVGSTEAFF. The DNA for the CDR3 is TGTGCCAGCTCAACGAACAGGGTTGGGAGCACTGAAGCTTTCTTT.

This chain joins TRBV7-3 and TRBJ2-7; D ambiguous. This CDR3 is 13 amino acids long. Trimming cost V 2 bases and J 2 bases, with 7 bases left between them. Looked up from germline, CDR1 is SGHTA and CDR2 is FQGTGA. The CDR3 coding sequence is TGTGCCAGCAGCTTAGGGCTAGCCTACGAGCAGTACTTC. Residues: CASSLGLAYEQYF.